This TCR beta chain originates from a study of T-cell reconstitution after alpha-beta-depleted transplantation in children. The library targeted TCRbeta and was prepared with unique molecular identifiers. TCRdb itself ran the PCR reads through MiXCR, one entry per CDR3 protein. The sample comprises about 540,000 distinct CDR3 sequences, 15% to 20% of which are singletons, and less than 4% rests with the top ten. The V and J ends lost 3 bases and 2 bases respectively, with 5 bases between them. CDR1 and CDR2 (germline): MGHDK, SYGVNS. The CDR3 contains 12 residues. This rearrangement joins TRBV25-1 to TRBJ2-7; D perhaps matches TRBD2 (5 bases). The TCR sequence derives from a human donor who donated a stem cell graft to a child with acute lymphoblastic leukemia. The sequenced sample was PBMCs from the stem cell graft donor, obtained from the stem cell graft. The CDR3 sequence: CASSEGAYEQYF. The CDR3 bases are TGTGCCAGCAGTGAGGGAGCCTACGAGCAGTACTTC.